The sample holds one count of the clone carrying this TCR beta chain. The sample is drawn from a study of blood T cell repertoires in COVID-19. Study details: Both acute and convalescent COVID-19 samples were obtained from the United States, Italy and Spain. PBMCs, B-cell-depleted T cells, or T cells provided the cDNA or gDNA that made up the material.

In the authors' methods: Estimation of nucleated cell counts was performed using reference gene primer amplification. Measured with immunoSEQ multiplex PCR; TCRdb has only the in-frame clones, and not every one. V, J and clone size reflect that table, while D and trimming were determined from the DNA. The top ten clones hold about an eighth of a sample with about 210,000 clones, about four fifths of them seen once. V gave up 4 bases and J gave up 6 bases; unmatched junction bases: 5. The CDR3 length is 13 residues. CDR1 and CDR2 from the germline V gene are LGHNA and YSLEER. The source of this sequence is a woman aged 40 to 55 with acute or convalescent COVID-19. The sequenced sample consisted of peripheral blood. This chain connects TRBV4-3 to TRBJ2-7; 8 positions agree with TRBD1. Here the CDR3 DNA reads TGCGCCAGCAGCCCCCCGGACAGGGCCGAGCAGTACTTC. Residues: CASSPPDRAEQYF.